These T cell receptor beta chains were read from a single sample in a study of T cells after yellow fever vaccination. TCRdb itself ran the 5' RACE reads through MiXCR, one entry per CDR3 protein. The table lists around 300,000 distinct CDR3 sequences, 4.1% of them singletons, with about 22% in the top ten. The starting material was PBMCs, obtained 5 days after the yellow fever booster vaccination. The receptors were sampled from a man younger than 35 who received the YFV17D yellow fever vaccine. The CDR3 runs from the conserved cysteine through the conserved F or W. Each record gives: V gene, D gene, J gene, clone size, CDR3 protein, CDR3 DNA. A D gene is named only where the DNA matches it firmly. Clone size is stated in some rows and not others, as once, few, many or a class when expanded.

>TRBV6-5|NA|TRBJ1-1|few
CASRAQGFTEAFF
TGTGCCAGCAGGGCCCAGGGGTTCACTGAAGCTTTCTTT
>TRBV20-1|TRBD2|TRBJ2-5|NA
CSARASGGAQETQYF
TGCAGTGCTAGAGCCAGCGGGGGGGCCCAAGAGACCCAGTACTTC
>TRBV5-5|TRBD1|TRBJ1-2|NA
CASSLTRDRGGYTF
TGTGCCAGCAGCTTAACTAGGGACAGAGGTGGCTACACCTTC
>TRBV20-1|NA|TRBJ2-3|many
CSARDSTSTDTQYF
TGCAGTGCTAGAGATTCCACTAGCACAGATACGCAGTATTTT
>TRBV7-2|NA|TRBJ2-7|few
CASSPQTSIHEQYF
TGTGCCAGCAGCCCGCAGACTAGTATACACGAGCAGTACTTC
>TRBV7-8|NA|TRBJ2-3|many
CASSLSRDTDTQYF
TGTGCCAGCAGCTTATCGAGGGACACAGATACGCAGTATTTT
>TRBV29-1|NA|TRBJ2-4|few
CSVEDRGVGSIQYF
TGCAGCGTTGAAGATCGCGGAGTCGGTAGCATTCAGTACTTC
>TRBV27|TRBD1|TRBJ1-1|few
CASSSYDRVNTEAFF
TGTGCCAGCAGTTCGTACGACAGGGTGAACACTGAAGCTTTCTTT
>TRBV29-1|NA|TRBJ2-3|few
CSALFPTGTQYF
TGCAGCGCCCTTTTCCCAACGGGGACGCAGTATTTT
>TRBV7-2|NA|TRBJ2-1|many
CASSLSGPYNEQFF
TGTGCCAGCAGCTTAAGTGGCCCTTACAATGAGCAGTTCTTC
>TRBV4-2|NA|TRBJ1-2|NA
CASSQEKPSVGGYTF
TGTGCCAGCAGCCAAGAGAAACCATCGGTGGGAGGCTACACCTTC
>TRBV10-3|TRBD2|TRBJ2-7|many
CAISDPPSGGSYEQYF
TGTGCCATCAGTGACCCGCCGAGCGGGGGCTCCTACGAGCAGTACTTC
>TRBV20-1|TRBD1|TRBJ1-3|NA
CSAAPRQGVGNTIYF
TGCAGTGCTGCCCCTCGACAGGGCGTTGGAAACACCATATATTTT
>TRBV24-1|NA|TRBJ2-3|few
CATSDTPGGDTQYF
TGTGCCACCAGTGATACCCCGGGCGGGGATACGCAGTATTTT
>TRBV6-4|NA|TRBJ2-5|NA
CASSDSPERETQYF
TGTGCCAGCAGTGACTCCCCAGAAAGGGAGACCCAGTACTTC
>TRBV7-9|NA|TRBJ2-2|few
CASSLPDTGPGELFF
TGTGCCAGCAGCTTACCCGATACAGGACCCGGGGAGCTGTTTTTT
>TRBV18|TRBD1|TRBJ2-5|NA
CASSPPGQAGETQYF
TGTGCCAGCTCACCGCCGGGACAGGCGGGGGAGACCCAGTACTTC
>TRBV10-1|NA|TRBJ2-5|many
CARDPQETYQETQYF
TGCGCCAGGGATCCACAAGAGACATACCAAGAGACCCAGTACTTC
>TRBV18|NA|TRBJ2-2|few
CASSPQPGSGLFF
TGTGCCAGCTCACCACAGCCCGGGAGTGGGCTGTTTTTT
>TRBV7-9|TRBD1|TRBJ1-1|many
CASSQYGTGDTEAFF
TGTGCCAGCAGTCAATACGGGACAGGGGACACTGAAGCTTTCTTT
>TRBV20-1|NA|TRBJ2-1|many
CSARGVNRADEQFF
TGCAGTGCTAGAGGTGTGAATCGAGCCGATGAGCAGTTCTTC
>TRBV19|TRBD1|TRBJ2-4|NA
CASEVGQGGNIQYF
TGTGCCAGTGAGGTCGGACAGGGGGGAAACATTCAGTACTTC
>TRBV19|NA|TRBJ1-5|few
CASSIDGVSNQPQHF
TGTGCCAGTAGTATCGATGGGGTAAGCAATCAGCCCCAGCATTTT
>TRBV6-2/TRBV6-3|TRBD2|TRBJ2-1|few
CAITAGGSYNEQFF
TGTGCCATCACGGCGGGGGGCTCCTACAATGAGCAGTTCTTC
>TRBV9|TRBD1|TRBJ1-1|NA
CASSFRTGTEAFF
TGTGCCAGCAGCTTCCGGACAGGCACTGAAGCTTTCTTT
>TRBV25-1|NA|TRBJ2-2|few
CASRGSGTGELFF
TGTGCCAGCAGAGGGTCGGGCACCGGGGAGCTGTTTTTT
>TRBV25-1|NA|TRBJ1-6|NA
CASSELLAGKTNSPLHF
TGTGCCAGCAGTGAATTATTAGCGGGTAAAACAAATTCACCCCTCCACTTT
>TRBV7-2|NA|TRBJ1-2|many
CASSLGPNYGYTF
TGTGCCAGCAGCTTAGGGCCGAACTATGGCTACACCTTC
>TRBV20-1|NA|TRBJ1-1|few
CSARKSTEAFF
TGCAGTGCTAGGAAAAGTACTGAAGCTTTCTTT
>TRBV5-4|NA|TRBJ2-3|NA
CASRSDPTDTQYF
TGTGCCAGCAGATCGGATCCAACAGATACGCAGTATTTT
>TRBV5-1|TRBD1|TRBJ2-2|few
CASRPGTGNTGELFF
TGCGCCAGCAGACCCGGGACAGGGAACACCGGGGAGCTGTTTTTT
>TRBV12-3/TRBV12-4|NA|TRBJ1-1|few
CASSVSLNTEAFF
TGTGCCAGCAGCGTCAGCCTGAACACTGAAGCTTTCTTT
>TRBV5-1|NA|TRBJ2-7|many
CASSLTGTYEQYF
TGCGCCAGCAGCTTGACAGGGACCTACGAGCAGTACTTC
>TRBV15|TRBD1|TRBJ1-2|many
CATSHYPVTGGNYGYTF
TGTGCCACCAGCCACTACCCCGTGACAGGGGGCAACTATGGCTACACCTTC
>TRBV27|TRBD2|TRBJ2-2|many
CASSPGLAENTGELFF
TGTGCCAGCAGTCCGGGACTAGCGGAGAACACCGGGGAGCTGTTTTTT
>TRBV13|NA|TRBJ2-5|few
CASSFHAQGETQYF
TGTGCCAGCAGCTTCCATGCACAGGGCGAGACCCAGTACTTC
>TRBV9|NA|TRBJ2-2|few
CASSPIQGTGELFF
TGTGCCAGCAGCCCTATCCAGGGTACCGGGGAGCTGTTTTTT
>TRBV5-1|NA|TRBJ2-5|NA
CASSFGPRWYF
TGCGCCAGCAGCTTTGGGCCACGGTGGTACTTC
>TRBV7-2|NA|TRBJ1-1|many
CASSPTRGNTEAFF
TGTGCCAGCAGCCCGACCCGGGGGAACACTGAAGCTTTCTTT
>TRBV11-3|NA|TRBJ2-7|NA
CASSLGENYEQYF
TGTGCCAGCAGCTTGGGAGAAAACTACGAGCAGTACTTC
>TRBV27|TRBD2|TRBJ2-1|few
CASSFPGLAGGSGQFF
TGTGCCAGCAGTTTCCCGGGACTAGCGGGGGGCTCGGGGCAGTTCTTC